This TCR beta chain originates from a study of control samples from healthy donors and cancer patients (dated by TCRdb to the early 2020s). Libraries were constructed by the immunoSEQ multiplex PCR assay. This immuneACCESS table, as held by TCRdb, lists in-frame sequences with V and J called but not all clones. Of the missing ones, under half trace to an unresolved V gene in checked studies; the others have no known cause. The sample table holds 8,500 to 11,000 clones, of which just over 90% were seen once. 21% of the sample is taken by the ten largest. Trimming accounts for 2 bases at V and 5 bases at J, while the number of junction bases matched to no gene is 6. The germline V gene encodes CDR1 KGHDR and CDR2 SFDVKD. Including the terminal cysteine and phenylalanine, the CDR3 comprises 15 residues. Left in the record is the CDR3 DNA by itself, 45 bases read in frame from the first base. With respect to this clone: Its binding antigen is unknown. The record has no base qualities; no much larger clone is one base away.

This receptor chain uses TRBV24-1 and TRBJ2-7; 9 central bases correspond to TRBD1. Sequenced input: PBMCs. This sequence was found in a man between 60 and 70 years old with colorectal cancer. The base sequence is TGTGCCACCAGTGATTCAGGGACAGGGTCTCACGAGCAGTACTTC. This translates into CATSDSGTGSHEQYF.